The clone carrying this TCR beta chain was observed a single time. This sample is drawn from a study of T cell changes during pregnancy in multiple sclerosis. Libraries were prepared by immunoSEQ multiplex PCR; TCRdb keeps only in-frame clonotypes and omits some of them. The sample lists fewer than 85,000 clones, just under 95% occurring once. The CDR3 length is 13 residues. Germline V gene sequence: CDR1 SQVTM, CDR2 ANQGSEA. V lost 4 bases and J 4 bases, leaving 13 bases between the germline ends. The chain carries TRBV29-1 and TRBJ1-1; no definite D call. This TCR was sampled from a female donor with multiple sclerosis, enrolled in a pregnancy study. Here the sequenced sample was peripheral blood, taken in the second trimester of pregnancy. The CDR3 DNA follows: TGCAGCGTTGGGTCGGGGTTTGGCACTGAAGCTTTCTTT. Protein sequence: CSVGSGFGTEAFF.